These T cell receptor beta chains were read from a single sample in a study of blood T cell repertoires in COVID-19. Profiling relied on immunoSEQ multiplex PCR, and the TCRdb table lists in-frame clones only, not all of them. The table shows fewer than 350,000 clones, with roughly 90% occurring only once. The source material was peripheral blood. All receptors come from a man aged 18 to 35 with active or convalescent COVID-19. CDR3s include the opening cysteine and the closing phenylalanine or tryptophan. A D gene is named only where the DNA matches it firmly. For some rows the clone size is stated as once, few or many, or as a class when expanded; others skip it.

V: TRBV9; D: TRBD2; J: TRBJ2-7; size: .; CDR3: CASSGSSGPAYEQYF; DNA: TGTGCCAGCAGCGGTTCTAGCGGCCCTGCCTACGAGCAGTACTTC
V: TRBV13; D: TRBD1; J: TRBJ1-1; size: few; CDR3: CASSSRTGGNTEAFF; DNA: TGTGCCAGCAGCTCCCGGACAGGGGGGAACACTGAAGCTTTCTTT
V: TRBV7-8; D: .; J: TRBJ1-5; size: .; CDR3: CASSTYRVGRNQPQHF; DNA: TGTGCCAGCAGCACTTACAGGGTTGGTCGCAATCAGCCCCAGCATTTT
V: TRBV7-2; D: TRBD1; J: TRBJ1-5; size: .; CDR3: CASSLEYVTGGNQPQHF; DNA: TGTGCCAGCAGCTTAGAGTATGTGACAGGGGGCAATCAGCCCCAGCATTTT
V: TRBV12-5; D: TRBD1; J: TRBJ1-1; size: .; CDR3: CASGPGGSLAFF; DNA: TGTGCTAGTGGTCCAGGGGGAAGTCTAGCTTTCTTT
V: TRBV19; D: .; J: TRBJ2-5; size: .; CDR3: CASSISSAGETQYF; DNA: TGTGCCAGTAGTATATCTAGTGCCGGAGAGACCCAGTACTTC
V: TRBV6-4; D: TRBD1; J: TRBJ2-2; size: many; CDR3: CASSSAGTGVAGELFF; DNA: TGTGCCAGCAGTTCTGCGGGGACAGGGGTCGCCGGGGAGCTGTTTTTT
V: TRBV7-9; D: TRBD2; J: TRBJ2-1; size: .; CDR3: CASSHGTSGNNEQFF; DNA: TGTGCCAGCAGCCATGGGACTAGCGGAAACAATGAGCAGTTCTTC
V: TRBV2; D: TRBD2; J: TRBJ2-3; size: .; CDR3: CASSDSGGARVDTQYF; DNA: TGTGCCAGCAGTGATAGCGGGGGGGCCAGAGTAGATACGCAGTATTTT
V: TRBV29-1; D: TRBD1; J: TRBJ1-2; size: .; CDR3: CSVETGSAGYTF; DNA: TGCAGCGTTGAGACAGGGTCTGCTGGCTACACCTTC
V: TRBV7-9; D: .; J: TRBJ1-1; size: once; CDR3: CASTPGPGGTEAFF; DNA: TGTGCCAGCACCCCGGGTCCGGGAGGGACTGAAGCTTTCTTT
V: TRBV7-9; D: TRBD1; J: TRBJ2-5; size: once; CDR3: CASSLVGQGKETQYF; DNA: TGTGCCAGCAGCTTAGTTGGACAGGGGAAAGAGACCCAGTACTTC
V: TRBV1; D: .; J: TRBJ1-6; size: .; CDR3: CNTGPLHF; DNA: TGCAACACAGGGCCACTCCACTTT
V: TRBV3-1/TRBV3-2; D: TRBD2; J: TRBJ2-7; size: once; CDR3: CASSQSGGAVQYF; DNA: TGTGCCAGCAGCCAAAGCGGGGGGGCCGTGCAGTACTTC
V: TRBV27; D: TRBD2; J: TRBJ2-7; size: .; CDR3: CASSLSGGFPPYEQYF; DNA: TGTGCCAGCAGTTTATCGGGGGGGTTCCCTCCCTACGAGCAGTACTTC
V: TRBV6-1; D: .; J: TRBJ2-7; size: .; CDR3: CASSDREWLEQYF; DNA: TGTGCCAGCAGTGATAGGGAGTGGCTCGAGCAGTACTTC